This TCR beta chain was found in a study of read filtering for tumor transcriptome and immune sequencing. Study summary: RNA-seq yielded only 85 to 1273 TCR reads, IR-seq about 4 to 11 million. Study-wide points: Single-read clonotypes: 80% to 90% of IR-seq clonotypes (around 3.5% of reads), about 75% of RNA-seq clonotypes (nearly 45% of reads). RNA-seq captured clonotypes less deeply and reliably than IR-seq. Correlation between methods rose after single-read clonotypes were removed.

V lost 0 bases, J lost 0 bases, and 3 bases lay in between. Looked up from germline, CDR1 is MNHNS and CDR2 is SASEGT. The CDR3 spans 15 residues. This clonotype was seen at least ten times. As yet, its antigen is unknown. This library used about 360 ng RNA and molecular barcoded adaptors spanning alpha/delta and beta/gamma chains. TCRdb re-analysed the reads in MiXCR, keeping a single row per CDR3 protein. This sample has roughly 130,000 distinct CDR3 sequences, with under 15% found just once. Sample: a population of CD138-negative cells sorted from bone marrow. The J gene is TRBJ2-6, the V gene TRBV6-1; D is unresolved. The source is a donor at least 40 years old with multiple myeloma. CDR3 sequence: CASSEASSGANVLTF. DNA for the CDR3: TGTGCCAGCAGTGAAGCGAGCTCTGGGGCCAACGTCCTGACTTTC.